The T cell receptor (beta chain) described here comes from a study of blood T cell repertoires in COVID-19. Overall study context: Sites across the United States, Italy and Spain contributed samples from acute and convalescent COVID-19. PBMCs, B-cell-depleted T cells, or T cells were the source of the cDNA or gDNA that made up the material.

The CDR3 runs 13 residues. The V gene end was trimmed by 6 bases and the J gene end by 4 bases; junction bases not matched to a gene: 2. The germline CDR1 and CDR2 sequences are MNHEY and SVGAGI. Original analysis: Nucleated cell counts were estimated from reference gene primer amplification. Sequencing was performed with immunoSEQ multiplex PCR; in TCRdb, only in-frame clones are kept and a portion is missing. V, J and clone size are those of that table, while D and trimming were read from the DNA. In the table there are over 25,000 clones, over 75% of which are singletons. The rearrangement uses TRBV6-5 and TRBJ2-1, with 8 bases fitting TRBD1. The source material was peripheral blood. The origin of this receptor is a man in his fifties or sixties with active COVID-19. The CDR3 coding sequence is TGTGCCAGCAGACGACAGGGGTACAATGAGCAGTTCTTC. Amino acid sequence: CASRRQGYNEQFF.